This T cell receptor (beta chain) was sequenced for a study of glioma-infiltrating T cells after dendritic cell vaccination (dated by TCRdb to 2016 to 2018). Some background on the complete study: A cohort of approximately 15 glioblastoma patients from Phase I and II dendritic cell vaccination trials was included, of whom 9 were newly diagnosed and 6 had recurrent disease. Patients received autologous tumor lysate-pulsed dendritic cell vaccination between about 2003 and 2013. To make the vaccine, monocyte-derived dendritic cells were cultured for seven to eight days with IL-4 and GM-CSF and then pulsed overnight with autologous tumor lysate. Each patient got three intradermal injections of the dendritic cell vaccine, spaced at biweekly intervals, in the arm below the axilla. Deep sequencing of TCR beta CDR3 regions was used to quantify tumor-infiltrating lymphocyte content and compare tumor and blood repertoires in dendritic cell-vaccinated glioblastoma patients. Survival after dendritic cell vaccination was correlated with TCR sequencing metrics such as TIL content and the overlap between tumor and blood repertoires. Broader findings and caveats from the paper: The cohort was small and heterogeneous, and full blood and tumor sets were available for few patients, with initial-recurrent tumor pairs available for even fewer patients. The TCR overlap response model with three groups was called speculative and said to need prospective validation. Longer time to progression and overall survival after dendritic cell vaccination were predicted by higher estimated pretreatment TIL content. TCR clonality showed no direct relationship with survival, which suggests that a diverse polyclonal response may be important.

V and J are trimmed by 0 bases and 5 bases, and the gene matches miss 5 bases of the junction. The germline V gene yields SGHRS for CDR1 and YFSETQ for CDR2. The CDR3 covers 16 residues, taking in both the cysteine and the phenylalanine. Left in the record is the CDR3 DNA by itself, 48 bases read in frame from the first base. With respect to this clone: Its antigen has not been determined. Per-nucleotide qualities are absent, and no much larger clonotype sits a single base away.

The time point label on this specimen signifies: after dendritic cell vaccination, including at tumor progression/relapse. Patients were selected on the basis of adequate residual fresh-frozen tumor tissue and more than two years of available survival data. Molecular status otherwise varied across the glioblastoma patients, but none of them carried an isocitrate dehydrogenase mutation. PBMC were collected before vaccination, two weeks after the third vaccination, and at tumor progression if tumor progression occurred. The Qiagen DNeasy Blood extraction Kit was used to extract genomic DNA. TCRB CDR3 regions were amplified from roughly 1.8 ug genomic DNA, or all available DNA if less, using the immunoSEQ assay. For multiplex PCR, 60 forward primers for TCR V beta segments and 13 reverse primers for J beta segments were used. Synthetic control templates were spiked into each sample at limiting dilution to estimate reads per starting template. The Illumina HiSeq System generated sequencing reads of 87 bp. Per the original workflow: PCR and sequencing errors were removed by merging closely related sequences with a nearest neighbor algorithm. TCR overlap was measured as the percentage of unique tumor TCR beta sequences that were also present in the peripheral blood of the same patient. TCRdb stores this immuneACCESS table with in-frame sequences only. Part of the clones is absent; in the studies checked, under half of the shortfall reflects unresolved V genes, and no reason is known for the rest. From that table come the V and J calls and clone size; the DNA was used to work out D and trimming. Recorded for this sample are 90,000 or so clones; approximately 80% of them occurred a single time. The leading ten clones occupy 2.1% of the sample.

This TCR came from a human donor with glioblastoma. The receptor chain draws on TRBV5-1 and TRBJ1-1, and TRBD1 matches 12 of the central bases. Here the sequenced sample was blood, taken after dendritic cell vaccination. The CDR3 reads as follows: CASSLEGQGASTEAFF. The DNA sequence is as follows: TGCGCCAGCAGCTTGGAGGGACAGGGGGCGAGTACTGAAGCTTTCTTT.